This T cell receptor (beta chain) was recovered during a study of yellow fever vaccine responses in identical twins. The CDR3 covers 15 residues. With V trimmed by 1 base and J by 5 bases, 2 bases remained unmatched. CDR1 is SNHLY and CDR2 is FYNNEI in the germline V gene. TCRdb used MiXCR to reprocess the RT-PCR reads, holding one entry per CDR3 protein. The table shows fewer than 6,500 distinct CDR3 sequences, with 75% to 80% occurring only once. This clonotype was counted a single time. The specimen comprised T cells from blood (PBMCs), unsorted or a sorted subset (not recorded which), sampled before or after yellow fever vaccination (not recorded which). This chain uses TRBV2 with TRBJ2-3; 11 bases match TRBD2. The TCR originated in a woman under 30 who received the yellow fever vaccine. CDR3 loop: CASSEDSGRGDTQYF. In DNA, the CDR3 is TGTGCCAGCAGTGAAGATAGCGGGAGGGGAGATACGCAGTATTTT.